This passage covers 12 T cell receptor beta chains from one sample sequenced in a study of beta chain features in type 1 diabetes. These receptors have no known antigen. The study, taken as a whole, reports: All four CD4+ subsets from Type 1 diabetes patients carried moderately but significantly shorter TCRB CDR3s.

cDNA synthesis used the whole RNA isolate, giving expressed TCRB sequences. Repertoires were generated with immunoSEQ multiplex PCR, while TCRdb's copy carries only in-frame clones and drops some. The sample has a few hundred thousand clones, about 23% seen once. The sequenced sample was naive CD4+ T cells from blood. These receptors were obtained from a woman aged 25 to 39 with type 1 diabetes.

Comments on this clone: One junction end does not reproduce the germline sequence, and a read error may be involved. The chain is built from TRBV30 and TRBJ1-2, with a weak D call TRBD1 (6 bases). In germline, CDR1 is GTSNPN, CDR2 SVGIG (reference sequence). This CDR3 contains 11 residues. Here the CDR3 DNA reads TGTGCCTGGACTGGGACACATGGCCACACCTTC. Translating gives CAWTGTHGHTF.

This clone was picked up a small number of times. The J gene is TRBJ2-1, the V gene TRBV20-1, with a tentative D call TRBD1 (6 bases). The ends were cut back, 6 bases at V and 10 bases at J, with 13 bases in the middle. CDR3 size: 11 residues. The germline V gene encodes CDR1 DFQATT and CDR2 SNEGSKA (reference sequence). CDR3 in amino acids: CSAADRTEQFF. DNA of the CDR3: TGCAGTGCGGCCGACAGGACGGAGCAGTTCTTC.

The chain couples TRBV18 to TRBJ2-3; D ambiguous. Germline lookup yields CDR1 KGHSH and CDR2 LQKENI. Trimming stripped 0 bases from V and 4 bases from J, with 11 bases between. This CDR3 has 15 amino acids. The CDR3 coding sequence is TGTGCCAGCTCACCACCGACTGTTGCCTCAGATACGCAGTATTTT. Translated: CASSPPTVASDTQYF.

This clone has more than one count but fewer than ten. The CDR3 is CSVRRGLMNTEAFF. DNA for the CDR3: TGCAGCGTTAGGCGGGGCCTAATGAACACTGAAGCTTTCTTT. The chain joins TRBV29-1 to TRBJ1-1; possibly TRBD1 for D (5 bases). The ends were cut back, 5 bases at V and 0 bases at J, with 13 bases in the middle. This CDR3 has 14 residues. In germline, CDR1 is SQVTM, CDR2 ANQGSEA.

V usage is TRBV6-6 and J usage is TRBJ2-5, with D tentatively TRBD2 (6 bases). The CDR3 loop spans 15 amino acids. Trimming removed 7 bases from V and 4 bases from J, with 19 bases in between. Per germline, CDR1 MNHNY and CDR2 SVGAGI (reference sequence). The CDR3 nucleotides read TGTGCCAGCAACTACCCAGGTCGGGGAGGAGAGACCCAGTACTTC. This encodes CASNYPGRGGETQYF.

The chain carries TRBV2 and TRBJ1-2, with a tentative D call TRBD1 (6 bases). The V and J ends lost 6 bases and 4 bases respectively, with 15 bases between them. Per the germline V gene, CDR1 is SNHLY and CDR2 is FYNNEI. The CDR3 contains 14 residues. The CDR3: CASREQGGSYGYTF. CDR3 in DNA: TGTGCCAGCAGAGAACAGGGAGGTTCCTATGGCTACACCTTC.

The rearrangement uses TRBV19 and TRBJ2-1, with TRBD2 as a possible D gene (5 bases). CDR1 is LNHDA, CDR2 SQIVND, per germline (reference sequence). The CDR3 spans 12 residues. Trimming took 10 bases from V and 3 from J, leaving 10 bases between them. The CDR3 is CATERGYNEQFF. The DNA for the CDR3 is TGTGCCACGGAACGGGGCTACAATGAGCAGTTCTTC.

V is TRBV11-2 and J is TRBJ2-7, with 8 bases aligning to TRBD1. J gave up 2 bases and V 5 bases, and 14 bases lay outside the gene matches. The CDR3 has 17 amino acids. The germline V gene has CDR1 SGHAT and CDR2 FQNNGV. The CDR3 spells CASSRVLGQGIPYEQYF. DNA for the CDR3: TGTGCCAGCAGCAGAGTTCTAGGACAGGGAATACCCTACGAGCAGTACTTC.

The gene calls are TRBV7-3 and TRBJ2-3; the D gene is possibly TRBD1 (5 bases). The V end was cut by 2 bases, the J end by 5 bases, with 11 bases between. There are 14 residues in the CDR3. The germline V gene has CDR1 SGHTA and CDR2 FQGTGA. The CDR3 protein is CASSLQGSGDTQYF. The CDR3 DNA follows: TGTGCCAGCAGCTTACAGGGTTCGGGAGATACGCAGTATTTT.

This chain joins TRBV12-5 and TRBJ2-3, with 15 positions matching TRBD2. In germline, CDR1 is LGHNT, CDR2 FRNRAP. This CDR3 comprises 14 residues. Losses at the gene ends were 9 bases for V and 4 bases for J; bases not matched to a gene: 2. The CDR3 coding sequence is TGTGCTAGCGGACTAGCGGGAGGGCCAGATACGCAGTATTTT. It specifies CASGLAGGPDTQYF.

This chain joins TRBV7-2 and TRBJ1-4; D perhaps matches TRBD1 (6 bases). The germline V gene has CDR1 SGHTA and CDR2 FQGNSA. The CDR3 totals 16 residues. Trimming removed 1 base at V and 0 bases at J, with 9 bases between. The DNA of the CDR3 is TGTGCCAGCAGCTTAGGGACAGCGGCAACTAATGAAAAACTGTTTTTT. It codes for CASSLGTAATNEKLFF.

This clone was detected only a few times. The chain joins TRBV5-1 to TRBJ2-5, with 9 bases that match TRBD1. The CDR3 has 16 residues. V trimming: 4 bases; J trimming: 1 base; junction bases outside the gene matches: 8. Germline V lookup: CDR1 SGHRS, CDR2 YFSETQ. The CDR3 bases are TGCGCCAGCAGCCCGGACAGGGGTCAATTCCAAGAGACCCAGTACTTC. It is translated as CASSPDRGQFQETQYF.